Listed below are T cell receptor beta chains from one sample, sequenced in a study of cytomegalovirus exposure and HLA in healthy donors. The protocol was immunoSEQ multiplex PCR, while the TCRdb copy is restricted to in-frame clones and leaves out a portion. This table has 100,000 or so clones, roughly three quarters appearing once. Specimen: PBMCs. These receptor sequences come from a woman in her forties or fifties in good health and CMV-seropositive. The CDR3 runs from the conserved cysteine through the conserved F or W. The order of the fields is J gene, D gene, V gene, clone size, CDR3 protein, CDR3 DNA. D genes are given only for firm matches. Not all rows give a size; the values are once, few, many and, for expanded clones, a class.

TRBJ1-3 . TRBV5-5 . CASSLVTGAVSGNTIYF TGTGCCAGCAGCTTGGTAACGGGAGCGGTTTCTGGAAACACCATATATTTT
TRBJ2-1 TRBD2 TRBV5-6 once CASSRLAGSTYNEQFF TGTGCCAGCAGCAGGCTAGCGGGATCCACCTACAATGAGCAGTTCTTC
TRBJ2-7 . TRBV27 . CASSRLVEADEQYF TGTGCCAGCTCACGATTGGTAGAGGCCGACGAGCAGTACTTC
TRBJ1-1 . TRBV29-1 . CSGGHLNTEAFF TGCAGCGGGGGACATTTGAACACTGAAGCTTTCTTT
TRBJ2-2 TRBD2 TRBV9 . CASGGGGELFF TGTGCCAGTGGCGGGGGCGGGGAGCTGTTTTTT
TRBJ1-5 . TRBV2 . CASSLGLEEHQPQHF TGTGCCAGCAGCCTGGGACTTGAGGAGCATCAGCCCCAGCATTTT
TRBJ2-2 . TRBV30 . CAWRESSRIGSTGELFF TGTGCCTGGAGGGAGTCAAGCAGGATTGGGAGCACCGGGGAGCTGTTTTTT
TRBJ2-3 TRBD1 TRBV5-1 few CASSRDSPPYTDTQYF TGCGCCAGCAGCCGGGACAGTCCTCCCTACACAGATACGCAGTATTTT
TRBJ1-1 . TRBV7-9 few CASSTAQTRIGAFF TGTGCCAGCAGCACCGCTCAAACACGGATCGGGGCTTTCTTT
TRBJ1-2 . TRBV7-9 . CSSSLGSRDGYTF TGTTCCAGCAGCTTAGGCAGTCGTGATGGCTACACCTTC
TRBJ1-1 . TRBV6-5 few CASSYGGTTEAFF TGTGCCAGCAGTTATGGGGGGACCACTGAAGCTTTCTTT
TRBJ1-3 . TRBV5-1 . CASSLADSRLGNTIYF TGCGCCAGCAGCTTGGCCGATAGTAGACTGGGAAACACCATATATTTT
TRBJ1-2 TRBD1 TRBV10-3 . CAISESGDRLNYGYTF TGTGCCATCAGTGAGTCCGGGGACAGGCTAAACTATGGCTACACCTTC
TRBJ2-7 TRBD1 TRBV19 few CASTGTGLYEQYF TGTGCCAGTACCGGGACAGGGCTCTACGAGCAGTACTTC
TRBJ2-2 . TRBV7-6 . CASSWVEGTGELFF TGTGCCAGCAGCTGGGTTGAGGGCACCGGGGAGCTGTTTTTT
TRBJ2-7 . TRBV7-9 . CATKGSYEQYF TGTGCAACTAAAGGCAGTTACGAGCAGTACTTC
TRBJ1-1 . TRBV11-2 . CASSLLRETEAFF TGTGCCAGCAGCTTACTCAGGGAAACTGAAGCTTTCTTT
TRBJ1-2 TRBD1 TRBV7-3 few CASSLTGRGQSGYTF TGTGCCAGCAGCTTAACAGGCAGGGGGCAGAGTGGCTACACCTTC
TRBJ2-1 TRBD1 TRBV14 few CASSQVGGTGDNEQFF TGTGCCAGCAGCCAAGTCGGGGGGACAGGGGACAATGAGCAGTTCTTC
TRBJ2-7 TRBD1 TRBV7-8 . CASSLRDSIYEQYF TGTGCCAGCAGCTTAAGGGACAGTATTTACGAGCAGTACTTC
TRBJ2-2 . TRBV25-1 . CASSDGTYNTGELFF TGTGCCAGCAGTGATGGTACCTATAACACCGGGGAGCTGTTTTTT
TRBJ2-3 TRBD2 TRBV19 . CASRLAGTDTQYF TGTGCCTCCAGACTAGCGGGAACAGATACGCAGTATTTT
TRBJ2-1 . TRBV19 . CASSTEGQTYNEQFF TGTGCCAGTAGTACGGAGGGACAGACTTACAATGAGCAGTTCTTC
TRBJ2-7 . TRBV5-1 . CASSLGLAVPAGEQYF TGCGCCAGCAGCTTGGGGCTCGCGGTTCCCGCGGGGGAGCAGTACTTC
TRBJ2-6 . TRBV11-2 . CASSLQGLTGANVLTF TGTGCCAGCAGCCTACAGGGTCTCACTGGGGCCAACGTCCTGACTTTC
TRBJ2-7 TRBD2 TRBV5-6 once CASSLGGLAGFHEQYF TGTGCCAGCAGCTTGGGGGGACTAGCGGGTTTTCACGAGCAGTACTTC
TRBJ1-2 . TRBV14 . CASSLLQGSGYTF TGTGCCAGCAGCCTACTACAGGGATCTGGCTACACCTTC
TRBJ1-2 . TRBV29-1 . CSVALQGGYTF TGCAGCGTTGCATTGCAGGGCGGCTACACCTTC
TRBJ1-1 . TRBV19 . CASRGWNTEAFF TGTGCCAGTCGAGGCTGGAACACTGAAGCTTTCTTT
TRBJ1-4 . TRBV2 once CASSESPPSRGVKLFF TGTGCCAGCAGTGAAAGTCCGCCGTCTCGGGGTGTAAAACTGTTTTTT
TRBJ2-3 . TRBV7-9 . CASSLQRGAITDTQYF TGTGCCAGCAGCTTACAGCGAGGCGCGATCACAGATACGCAGTATTTT
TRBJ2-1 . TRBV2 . CASSADSNEQFF TGTGCCAGCAGTGCCGACAGTAATGAGCAGTTCTTC
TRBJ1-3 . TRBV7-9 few CASSLAKTGRGNTIYF TGTGCCAGCAGCTTAGCGAAGACAGGTCGCGGAAACACCATATATTTT
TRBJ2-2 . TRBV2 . CASTRLTTGELFF TGTGCCAGCACCCGCTTGACAACCGGGGAGCTGTTTTTT
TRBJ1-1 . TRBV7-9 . CASSFGGNTEAFF TGTGCCAGCAGCTTCGGGGGGAACACTGAAGCTTTCTTT
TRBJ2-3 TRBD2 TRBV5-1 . CASRGGTASTDTQYF TGCGCCAGCAGGGGAGGGACTGCTAGCACAGATACGCAGTATTTT
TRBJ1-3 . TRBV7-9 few CASSLESQGAIYF TGTGCCAGCAGCTTAGAGTCCCAGGGCGCCATATATTTT
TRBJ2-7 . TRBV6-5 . CASSYLQGSSYEQYF TGTGCCAGCAGTTACCTGCAGGGGTCCTCCTACGAGCAGTACTTC
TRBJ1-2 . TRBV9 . CASSDPGGGYTF TGTGCCAGCAGCGACCCTGGCGGTGGCTACACCTTC
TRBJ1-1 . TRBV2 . CASSGGPNTEAFF TGTGCCAGCAGTGGTGGGCCGAACACTGAAGCTTTCTTT
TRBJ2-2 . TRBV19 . CASSKLKSGTQTGELFF TGTGCCAGTAGTAAGCTGAAATCCGGGACTCAAACCGGGGAGCTGTTTTTT
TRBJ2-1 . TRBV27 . CATKTGFNEQFF TGTGCCACCAAAACAGGGTTCAATGAGCAGTTCTTC
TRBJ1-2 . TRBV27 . CATHQGLYGYTF TGTGCCACCCACCAGGGGCTCTATGGCTACACCTTC
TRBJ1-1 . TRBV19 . CASSIGGSSTEAFF TGTGCCAGTAGTATAGGGGGCTCGAGCACTGAAGCTTTCTTT
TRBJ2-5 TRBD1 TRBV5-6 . CASRITGGAQETQYF TGTGCCAGCAGGATAACAGGGGGCGCGCAAGAGACCCAGTACTTC
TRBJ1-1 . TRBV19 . CASSTDRANTEAFF TGTGCCAGTAGTACTGACAGAGCGAACACTGAAGCTTTCTTT
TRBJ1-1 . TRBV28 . CASVGGARTEAFF TGTGCCAGCGTCGGGGGGGCGCGGACTGAAGCTTTCTTT
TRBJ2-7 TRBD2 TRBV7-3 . CASSWSTSGSYEQYF TGTGCCAGCAGCTGGAGTACTAGCGGGAGCTACGAGCAGTACTTC
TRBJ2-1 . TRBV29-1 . CSVLGANYNEQFF TGCAGCGTTCTGGGAGCCAACTACAATGAGCAGTTCTTC
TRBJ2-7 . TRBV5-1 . CASSLGRGREQYF TGCGCCAGCAGCTTGGGGAGGGGGCGCGAGCAGTACTTC
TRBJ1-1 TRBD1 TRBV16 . CASSQYRGGTEAFF TGTGCCAGCAGCCAATACAGGGGCGGCACTGAAGCTTTCTTT
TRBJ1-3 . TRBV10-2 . CASSDRRKGIFSGNTIYF TGCGCCAGCAGTGATCGGCGGAAGGGGATCTTCTCTGGAAACACCATATATTTT
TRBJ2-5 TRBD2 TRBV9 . CASSVSASGGHQETQYF TGTGCCAGCAGCGTAAGCGCTAGCGGGGGCCATCAAGAGACCCAGTACTTC
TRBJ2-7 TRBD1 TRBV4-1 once CASSQVGQDYEQYF TGCGCCAGCAGCCAAGTGGGACAGGACTACGAGCAGTACTTC
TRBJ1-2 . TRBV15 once CATSRDATGSGYTF TGTGCCACCAGCAGAGATGCGACAGGTAGTGGCTACACCTTC
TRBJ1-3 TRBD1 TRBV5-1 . CASSPQTGTGTGNTIYF TGCGCCAGCAGCCCGCAAACCGGGACAGGGACTGGAAACACCATATATTTT
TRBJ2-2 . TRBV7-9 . CASSFAGELFF TGTGCCAGCAGCTTCGCCGGGGAGCTGTTTTTT
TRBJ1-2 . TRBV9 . CASSVGQGSNYGYTF TGTGCCAGCAGCGTAGGGCAGGGATCTAACTATGGCTACACCTTC
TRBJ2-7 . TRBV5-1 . CASSETAPNEQYF TGCGCCAGCAGCGAGACAGCCCCTAACGAGCAGTACTTC
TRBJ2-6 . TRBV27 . CASSFGGANVLTF TGTGCCAGCAGTTTCGGTGGGGCCAACGTCCTGACTTTC